This T cell receptor beta chain was identified in a study of PD-1 blockade in classical Hodgkin lymphoma. Germline V gene data show CDR1 as SGHNT and CDR2 as YYREEE (reference sequence). The CDR3 totals 14 residues. Trimming removed 3 bases at V and 3 bases at J, with 12 bases between. Every single patient, without exception, relapsed after autologous stem cell transplantation, and brentuximab vedotin exposure varied. Produced via immunoSEQ multiplex PCR; TCRdb's table is partial and in-frame only. The sample consists of 80,000 to 100,000 clones, roughly 79% of them appearing once. This clone has only a few counts.

This chain uses TRBV5-4 with TRBJ1-2; D may be TRBD1 (6 bases). This sample comprised peripheral blood mononuclear cells (PBMCs), obtained before the second cycle of nivolumab. The origin of this receptor is a human donor with classical Hodgkin lymphoma. The DNA for the CDR3 is TGTGCCAGCAGCTCCCCGACAGGAGACTATGGCTACACCTTC. Translated: CASSSPTGDYGYTF.